These T cell receptor beta chains were read from a single sample in a study of T cells in Graves' hyperthyroidism and ophthalmopathy. MiXCR, run by TCRdb on the multiplex PCR reads, gives a single entry per CDR3 protein. The sample gives approximately 420,000 distinct CDR3 sequences, approximately 13% of which show up once; approximately 5.8% is in the top ten. The sequencing input was blood. Receptors originate from a woman between 18 and 29 years old with Graves' hyperthyroidism. Both conserved end residues are part of each CDR3. A D gene is named only where the DNA matches it firmly. Only some rows state a clone size, as once, few, many or a class for expanded clones.

J | size | D | V | DNA | CDR3
TRBJ1-1 | few | NA | TRBV19 | TGTGCCAGTAGTACCCGAGGGGGTCGTCCTTTCTTT | CASSTRGGRPFF
TRBJ2-2 | NA | NA | TRBV7-2 | TGTGCCAGCAGCTTTCAGTCCCTTCATAACACCGGGGAGCTGTTTTTT | CASSFQSLHNTGELFF
TRBJ1-4 | NA | NA | TRBV6-1 | TGTGCCAGCAATTCATGGTCAAATGAAAAACTGTTTTTT | CASNSWSNEKLFF
TRBJ2-7 | many | TRBD2 | TRBV20-1 | TGCAGTGCTTCCCTAGCGGGAGTTAAGTACGAGCAGTACTTC | CSASLAGVKYEQYF
TRBJ2-1 | many | NA | TRBV3-1 | TGTGCCAGCAGCCAAGGGCTAGGCGAGCAGTTCTTC | CASSQGLGEQFF
TRBJ2-3 | few | TRBD1 | TRBV28 | TGTGCCAGCAGCTCGACCGGGACAGGGGGTTCGACAGATACGCAGTATTTT | CASSSTGTGGSTDTQYF
TRBJ1-5 | many | NA | TRBV7-8 | TGTGCCAGCAGCAGCATGGGAGGGAGACAGCCCCAGCATTTT | CASSSMGGRQPQHF
TRBJ2-5 | NA | NA | TRBV6-1 | TGTGCCAGCACCAAATTGACTAGACAAGGACTGCCGGAGTACTTC | CASTKLTRQGLPEYF
TRBJ2-7 | few | NA | TRBV20-1 | TGCAGTGCTAGAGTGAGCTCCTACGAGCAGTACTTC | CSARVSSYEQYF
TRBJ2-7 | many | NA | TRBV20-1 | TGCAGTGCTAGAGATCCCAGGACAGACACTCGGGGCGAGCAGTACTTC | CSARDPRTDTRGEQYF
TRBJ2-5 | NA | TRBD2 | TRBV27 | TGTGCCAGCAGTTTATCGGCTAGCGGGAGTTTCGAGACCCAGTACTTC | CASSLSASGSFETQYF
TRBJ2-1 | NA | TRBD2 | TRBV4-2 | TGTGCCAGCAGCCAAGTAGGGACTACTGAGCAGTTCTTC | CASSQVGTTEQFF
TRBJ2-1 | many | TRBD2 | TRBV15 | TGTGCCACCAGCAGCTGGACTAGAAAAAGCAATGAGCAGTTCTTC | CATSSWTRKSNEQFF